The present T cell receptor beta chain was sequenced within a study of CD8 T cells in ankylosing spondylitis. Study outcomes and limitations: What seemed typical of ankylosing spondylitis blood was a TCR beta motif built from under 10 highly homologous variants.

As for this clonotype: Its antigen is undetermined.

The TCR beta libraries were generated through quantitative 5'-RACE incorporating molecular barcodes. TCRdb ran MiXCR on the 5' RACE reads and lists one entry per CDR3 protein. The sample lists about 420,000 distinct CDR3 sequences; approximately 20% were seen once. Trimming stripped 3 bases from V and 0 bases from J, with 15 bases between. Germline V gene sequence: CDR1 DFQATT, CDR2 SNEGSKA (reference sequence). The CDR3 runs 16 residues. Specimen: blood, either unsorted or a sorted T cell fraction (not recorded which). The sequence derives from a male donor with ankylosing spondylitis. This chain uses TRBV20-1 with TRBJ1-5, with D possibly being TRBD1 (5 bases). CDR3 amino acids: CSASDLGHNSNQPQHF. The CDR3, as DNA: TGCAGTGCTAGTGACCTAGGACATAATAGCAATCAGCCCCAGCATTTT.